The present T cell receptor (beta chain) was sequenced within a study of T-cell memory formation after mild COVID-19. Across the whole study: TCR clusters were mostly confined to one donor each. Study-level findings and limits: The authors left the SARS-CoV-2 specificity of second-wave clones peaking on day 37 unconfirmed. That cross-reactive memory joined was suggested by some responding clones appearing in pre-infection memory.

Trimming pared 4 bases from V and 4 bases from J, leaving 13 bases between. CDR1 and CDR2 (germline): SQVTM, ANQGSEA. The CDR3 totals 13 residues. TCRdb processed the 5' RACE reads anew with MiXCR; each CDR3 protein has one entry. The repertoire includes about 260,000 distinct CDR3 sequences, around 15% of them detected once, and about a fifth sits in the top ten. This clonotype was detected only a few times. Its target is not known. The sequence was collected from a man aged 18 to 35 who had mild COVID-19 (a few samples of this study predate the infection). Cell type and time point are not known. The sequencing input was PBMCs or a T cell subset sorted from them (not recorded which). The rearrangement uses TRBV29-1 and TRBJ2-5; D possibly uses TRBD1 or TRBD2 (5 bases each). The CDR3 loop is CSVVGVTTETQYF. CDR3 DNA sequence: TGCAGCGTTGTGGGGGTAACAACAGAGACCCAGTACTTC. The full variable domain, rest sourced from reference TRBV29-1 and TRBJ2-5, is SAVISQKPSRDICQRGTSLTIQCQVDSQVTMMFWYRQQPGQSLTLIATANQGSEATYESGFVIDKFPISRPNLTFSTLTVSNMSPEDSSIYLCSVVGVTTETQYFGPGTRLLVL.